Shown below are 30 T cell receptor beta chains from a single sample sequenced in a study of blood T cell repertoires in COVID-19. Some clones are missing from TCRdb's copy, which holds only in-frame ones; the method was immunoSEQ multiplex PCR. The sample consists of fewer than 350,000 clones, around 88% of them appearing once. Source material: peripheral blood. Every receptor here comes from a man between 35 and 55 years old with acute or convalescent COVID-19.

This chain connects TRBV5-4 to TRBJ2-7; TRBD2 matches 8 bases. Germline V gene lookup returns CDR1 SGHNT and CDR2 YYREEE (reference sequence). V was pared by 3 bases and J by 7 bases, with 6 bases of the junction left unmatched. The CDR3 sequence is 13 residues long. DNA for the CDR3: TGTGCCAGCAGCTCCCCGGGACTAGGGGAGCAGTACTTC. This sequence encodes CASSSPGLGEQYF.

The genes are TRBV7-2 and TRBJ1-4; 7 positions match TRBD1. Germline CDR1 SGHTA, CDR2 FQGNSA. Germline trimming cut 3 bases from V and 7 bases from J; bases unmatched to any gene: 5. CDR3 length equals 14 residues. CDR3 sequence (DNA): TGTGCCAGCAGCTTTGACAGGGTGGGTGAAAAACTGTTTTTT. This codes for CASSFDRVGEKLFF.

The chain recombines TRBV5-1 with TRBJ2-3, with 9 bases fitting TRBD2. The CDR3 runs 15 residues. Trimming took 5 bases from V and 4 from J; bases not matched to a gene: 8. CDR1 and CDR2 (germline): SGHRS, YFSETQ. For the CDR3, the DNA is TGCGCCAGCAGTTCACGCGGGGGGGCGGCAGATACGCAGTATTTT. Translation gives CASSSRGGAADTQYF.

The DNA of the CDR3 is TGTGCCAGCAGTGAATTTCCGTGGAGTAAGTCACCCCTCCACTTT. Protein sequence: CASSEFPWSKSPLHF. The genes are TRBV6-1 and TRBJ1-6; no clear D. V lost 2 bases and J lost 10, with 15 bases in between. Germline-derived CDR1 and CDR2 are MNHNS and SASEGT. The CDR3 has 15 residues.

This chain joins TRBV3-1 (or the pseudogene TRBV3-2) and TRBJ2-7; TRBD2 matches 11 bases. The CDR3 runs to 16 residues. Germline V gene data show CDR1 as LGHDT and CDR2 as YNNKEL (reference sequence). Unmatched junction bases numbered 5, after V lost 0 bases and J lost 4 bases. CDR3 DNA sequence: TGTGCCAGCAGCCAAGAATCGCTAGCGGGGGGATACGAGCAGTACTTC. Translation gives CASSQESLAGGYEQYF.

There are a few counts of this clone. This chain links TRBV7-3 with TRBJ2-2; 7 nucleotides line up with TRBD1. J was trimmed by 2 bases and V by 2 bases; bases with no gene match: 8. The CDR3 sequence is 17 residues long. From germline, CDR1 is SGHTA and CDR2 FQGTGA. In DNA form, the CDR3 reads TGTGCCAGCAGCTTATCCCGGGACAGAGCTAACACCGGGGAGCTGTTTTTT. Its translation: CASSLSRDRANTGELFF.

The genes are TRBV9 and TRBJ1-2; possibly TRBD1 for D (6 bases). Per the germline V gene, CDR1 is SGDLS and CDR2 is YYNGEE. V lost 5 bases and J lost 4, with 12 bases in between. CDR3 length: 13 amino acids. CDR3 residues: CASSKGQSYGYTF. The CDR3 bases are TGTGCCAGCAGTAAAGGACAGAGCTATGGCTACACCTTC. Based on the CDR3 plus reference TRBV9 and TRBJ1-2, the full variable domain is DSGVTQTPKHLITATGQRVTLRCSPRSGDLSVYWYQQSLDQGLQFLIQYYNGEERAKGNILERFSAQQFPDLHSELNLSSLELGDSALYFCASSKGQSYGYTFGSGTRLTVV.

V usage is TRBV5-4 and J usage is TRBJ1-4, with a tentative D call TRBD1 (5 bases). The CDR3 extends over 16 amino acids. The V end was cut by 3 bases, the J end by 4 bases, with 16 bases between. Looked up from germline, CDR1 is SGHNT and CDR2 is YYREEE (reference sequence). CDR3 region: CASSWGEGRGNEKLFF. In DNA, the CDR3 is TGTGCCAGCAGCTGGGGTGAGGGGCGGGGTAATGAAAAACTGTTTTTT.

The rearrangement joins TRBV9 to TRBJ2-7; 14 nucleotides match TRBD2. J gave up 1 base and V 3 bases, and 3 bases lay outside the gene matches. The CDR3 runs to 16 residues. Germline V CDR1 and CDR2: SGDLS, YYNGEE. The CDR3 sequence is CASSAGLAGGSYEQYF. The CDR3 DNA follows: TGTGCCAGCAGCGCAGGACTAGCGGGGGGATCCTACGAGCAGTACTTC.

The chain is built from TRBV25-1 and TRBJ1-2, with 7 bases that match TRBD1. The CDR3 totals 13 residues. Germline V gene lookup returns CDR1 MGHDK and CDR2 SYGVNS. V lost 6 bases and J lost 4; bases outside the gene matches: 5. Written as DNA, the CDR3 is TGTGCCAGCAGCGAAGGGACAGTCTATGGCTACACCTTC. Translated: CASSEGTVYGYTF.

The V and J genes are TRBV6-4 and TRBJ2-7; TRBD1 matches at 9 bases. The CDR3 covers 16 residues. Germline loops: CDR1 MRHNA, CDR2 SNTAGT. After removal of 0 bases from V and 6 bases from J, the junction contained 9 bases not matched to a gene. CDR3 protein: CASSDSSRDRAREQYF. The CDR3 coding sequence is TGTGCCAGCAGTGACTCGTCCCGGGACAGGGCTCGCGAGCAGTACTTC.

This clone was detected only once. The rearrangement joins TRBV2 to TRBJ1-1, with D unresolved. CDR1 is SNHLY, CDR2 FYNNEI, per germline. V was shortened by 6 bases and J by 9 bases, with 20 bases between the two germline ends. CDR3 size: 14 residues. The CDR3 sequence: CASSAPIEVGKAFF. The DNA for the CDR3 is TGTGCCAGCAGCGCCCCTATAGAGGTGGGTAAAGCTTTCTTT.

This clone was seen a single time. CDR3 loop: CASSATPGGETQYF. The CDR3 nucleotides read TGCGCCAGCAGCGCAACCCCAGGGGGGGAGACCCAGTACTTC. The V call is TRBV10-1, the J call TRBJ2-5; D may be TRBD1 (7 bases). V lost 6 bases and J lost 5, with 16 bases in between. Per the germline V gene, CDR1 is WNHNN and CDR2 is SYGVQD (reference sequence). The CDR3 contains 14 residues.

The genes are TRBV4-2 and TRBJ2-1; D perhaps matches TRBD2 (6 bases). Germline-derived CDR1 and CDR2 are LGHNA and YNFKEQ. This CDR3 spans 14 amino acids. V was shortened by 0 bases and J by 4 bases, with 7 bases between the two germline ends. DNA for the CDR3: TGTGCCAGCAGCCAAGATCGGGGGTACAATGAGCAGTTCTTC. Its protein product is CASSQDRGYNEQFF.

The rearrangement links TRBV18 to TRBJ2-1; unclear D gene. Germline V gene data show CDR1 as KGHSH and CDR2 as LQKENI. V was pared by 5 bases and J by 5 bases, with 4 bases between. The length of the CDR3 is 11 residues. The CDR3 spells CASSDNNEQFF. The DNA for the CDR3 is TGTGCCAGCTCAGACAACAATGAGCAGTTCTTC.

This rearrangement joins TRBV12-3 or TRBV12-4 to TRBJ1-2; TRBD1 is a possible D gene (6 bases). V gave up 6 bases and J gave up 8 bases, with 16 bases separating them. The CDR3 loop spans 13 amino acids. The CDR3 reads CASSLHRAGGYTF. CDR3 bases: TGTGCCAGCAGCCTACACAGGGCGGGCGGCTACACCTTC.

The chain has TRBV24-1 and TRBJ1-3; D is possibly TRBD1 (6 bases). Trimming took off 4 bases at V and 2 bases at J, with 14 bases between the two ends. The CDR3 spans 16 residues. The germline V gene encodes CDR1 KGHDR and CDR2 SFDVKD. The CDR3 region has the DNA TGTGCCACCAGTGACCCGGGGGGGGCGGCTGGAAACACCATATATTTT. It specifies CATSDPGGAAGNTIYF.

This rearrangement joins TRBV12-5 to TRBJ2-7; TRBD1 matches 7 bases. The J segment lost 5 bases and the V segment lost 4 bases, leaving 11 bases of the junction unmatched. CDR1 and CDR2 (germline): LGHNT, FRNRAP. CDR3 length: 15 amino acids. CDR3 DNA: TGTGCTAGTGGTTCCACCGGTCAGGGGGTTGACGAGCAGTACTTC. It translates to CASGSTGQGVDEQYF. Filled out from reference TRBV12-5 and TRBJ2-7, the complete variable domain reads DARVTQTPRHKVTEMGQEVTMRCQPILGHNTVFWYRQTMMQGLELLAYFRNRAPLDDSGMPKDRFSAEMPDATLATLKIQPSEPRDSAVYFCASGSTGQGVDEQYFGPGTRLTVT.

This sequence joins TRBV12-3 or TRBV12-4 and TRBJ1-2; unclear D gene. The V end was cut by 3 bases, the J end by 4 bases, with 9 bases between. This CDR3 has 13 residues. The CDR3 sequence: CASSFEGSYGYTF. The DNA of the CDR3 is TGTGCCAGCAGTTTTGAGGGTAGCTATGGCTACACCTTC.

DNA for the CDR3: TGCGCCAGCAGCCGGGACAGTCAAAACTATGGCTACACCTTC. Its translation: CASSRDSQNYGYTF. This chain uses TRBV5-1 with TRBJ1-2, with 7 nucleotides matching TRBD1. The V segment lost 4 bases and the J segment 2 bases; nucleotides outside the gene matches: 5. CDR3 length: 14 residues. Germline V lookup: CDR1 SGHRS, CDR2 YFSETQ.

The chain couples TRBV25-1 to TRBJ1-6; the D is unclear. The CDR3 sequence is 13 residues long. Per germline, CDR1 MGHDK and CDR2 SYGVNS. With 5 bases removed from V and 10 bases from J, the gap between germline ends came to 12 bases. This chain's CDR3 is CASSPQVDSPLHF. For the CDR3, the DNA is TGTGCCAGCAGTCCCCAGGTTGACTCACCCCTCCACTTT. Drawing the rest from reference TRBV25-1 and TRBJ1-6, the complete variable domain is EADIYQTPRYLVIGTGKKITLECSQTMGHDKMYWYQQDPGMELHLIHYSYGVNSTEKGDLSSESTVSRIRTEHFPLTLESARPSHTSQYLCASSPQVDSPLHFGNGTRLTVT.

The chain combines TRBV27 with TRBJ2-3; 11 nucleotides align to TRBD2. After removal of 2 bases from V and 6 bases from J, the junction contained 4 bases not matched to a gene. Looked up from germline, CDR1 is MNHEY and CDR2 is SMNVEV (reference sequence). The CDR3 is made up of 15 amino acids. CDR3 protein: CASSLSSGGADTQYF. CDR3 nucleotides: TGTGCCAGCAGTTTAAGTAGCGGGGGGGCGGATACGCAGTATTTT.

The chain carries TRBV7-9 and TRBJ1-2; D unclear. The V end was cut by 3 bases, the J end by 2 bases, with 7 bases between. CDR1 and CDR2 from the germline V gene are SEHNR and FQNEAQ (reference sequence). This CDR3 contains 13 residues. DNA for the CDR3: TGTGCCAGCAGCTTGGGAGGGAACTATGGCTACACCTTC. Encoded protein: CASSLGGNYGYTF.

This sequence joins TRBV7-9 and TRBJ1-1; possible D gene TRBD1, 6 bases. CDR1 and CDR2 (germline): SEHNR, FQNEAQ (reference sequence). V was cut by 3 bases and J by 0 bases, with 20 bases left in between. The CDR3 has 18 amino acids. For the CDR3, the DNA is TGTGCCAGCAGCTTTGAGCCCCAGGGGAATAAGGTGAACACTGAAGCTTTCTTT. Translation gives CASSFEPQGNKVNTEAFF. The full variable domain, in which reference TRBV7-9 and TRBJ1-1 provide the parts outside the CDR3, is DTGVSQNPRHKITKRGQNVTFRCDPISEHNRLYWYRQTLGQGPEFLTYFQNEAQLEKSRLLSDRFSAERPKGSFSTLEIQRTEQGDSAMYLCASSFEPQGNKVNTEAFFGQGTRLTVV.

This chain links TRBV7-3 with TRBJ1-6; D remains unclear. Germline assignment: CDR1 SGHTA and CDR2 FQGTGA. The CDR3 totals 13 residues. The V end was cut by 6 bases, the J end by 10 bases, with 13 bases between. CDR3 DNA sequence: TGTGCCAGCAGTCAGATCCCGGGGTCACCCCTCCACTTT. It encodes CASSQIPGSPLHF.

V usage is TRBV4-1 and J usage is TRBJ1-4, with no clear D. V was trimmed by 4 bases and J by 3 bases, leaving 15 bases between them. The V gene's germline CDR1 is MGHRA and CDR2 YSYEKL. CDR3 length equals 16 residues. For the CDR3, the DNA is TGCGCCAGCAGCCCATGGGTTACAGTATCTAATGAAAAACTGTTTTTT. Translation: CASSPWVTVSNEKLFF.

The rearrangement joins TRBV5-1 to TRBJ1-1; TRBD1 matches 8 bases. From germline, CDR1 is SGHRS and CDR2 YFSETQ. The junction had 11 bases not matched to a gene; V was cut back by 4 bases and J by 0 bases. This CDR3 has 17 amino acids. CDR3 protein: CASSPGTGATMNTEAFF. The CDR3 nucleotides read TGCGCCAGCAGCCCTGGGACAGGCGCTACCATGAACACTGAAGCTTTCTTT.

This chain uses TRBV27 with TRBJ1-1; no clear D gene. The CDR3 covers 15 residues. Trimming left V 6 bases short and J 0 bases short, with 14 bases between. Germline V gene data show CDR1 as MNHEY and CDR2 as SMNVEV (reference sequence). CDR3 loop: CASSPIPLVNTEAFF. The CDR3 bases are TGTGCCAGCAGCCCGATACCCTTAGTGAACACTGAAGCTTTCTTT.

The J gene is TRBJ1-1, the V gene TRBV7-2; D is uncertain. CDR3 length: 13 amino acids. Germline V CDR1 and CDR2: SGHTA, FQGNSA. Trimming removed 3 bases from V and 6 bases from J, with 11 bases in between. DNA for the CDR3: TGTGCCAGCAGCTTCCCCCGGGTACCTGAAGCTTTCTTT. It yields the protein CASSFPRVPEAFF.

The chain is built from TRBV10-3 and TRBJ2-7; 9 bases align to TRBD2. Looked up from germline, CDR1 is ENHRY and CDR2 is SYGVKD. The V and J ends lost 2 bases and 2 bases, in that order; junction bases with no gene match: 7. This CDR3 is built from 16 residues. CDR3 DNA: TGTGCCATCAGTGAGACATCGGGACTAGCTCCCTACGAGCAGTACTTC. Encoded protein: CAISETSGLAPYEQYF.